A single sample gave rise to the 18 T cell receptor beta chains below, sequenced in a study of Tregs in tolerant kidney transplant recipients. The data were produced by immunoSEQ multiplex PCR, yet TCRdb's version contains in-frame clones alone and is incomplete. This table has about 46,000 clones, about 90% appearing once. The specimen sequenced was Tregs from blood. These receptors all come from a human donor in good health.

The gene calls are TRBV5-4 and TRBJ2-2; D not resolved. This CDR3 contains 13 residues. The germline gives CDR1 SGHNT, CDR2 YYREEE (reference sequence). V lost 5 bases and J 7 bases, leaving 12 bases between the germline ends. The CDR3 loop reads CASRNMGIGELFF. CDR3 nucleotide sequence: TGTGCCAGCAGGAATATGGGCATCGGGGAGCTGTTTTTT.

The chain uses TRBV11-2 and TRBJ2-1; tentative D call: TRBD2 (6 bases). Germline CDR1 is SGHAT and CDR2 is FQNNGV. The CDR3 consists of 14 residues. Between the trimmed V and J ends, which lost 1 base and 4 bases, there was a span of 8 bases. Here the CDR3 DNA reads TGTGCCAGCAGCTTAGCGGGAGTATACAATGAGCAGTTCTTC. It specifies CASSLAGVYNEQFF. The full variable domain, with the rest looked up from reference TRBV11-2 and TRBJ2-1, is EAGVAQSPRYKIIEKRQSVAFWCNPISGHATLYWYQQILGQGPKLLIQFQNNGVVDDSQLPKDRFSAERLKGVDSTLKIQPAKLEDSAVYLCASSLAGVYNEQFFGPGTRLTVL.

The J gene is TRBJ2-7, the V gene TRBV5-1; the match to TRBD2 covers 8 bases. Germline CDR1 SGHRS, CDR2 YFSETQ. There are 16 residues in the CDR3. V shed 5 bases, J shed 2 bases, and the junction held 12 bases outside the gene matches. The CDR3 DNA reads TGCGCCAGCAGGGTTTTTGGCGGGAGGATTCCCTACGAGCAGTACTTC. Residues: CASRVFGGRIPYEQYF.

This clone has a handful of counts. The CDR3 DNA sequence: TGTGCCAGCAGTTTAAACCGGGACAGGGAACGTGGCTACACCTTC. Translated: CASSLNRDRERGYTF. This sequence joins TRBV27 and TRBJ1-2; 9 bases match TRBD1. V gave up 2 bases and J gave up 7 bases; unmatched junction bases: 8. Germline loops: CDR1 MNHEY, CDR2 SMNVEV (reference sequence). The CDR3 has 15 residues.

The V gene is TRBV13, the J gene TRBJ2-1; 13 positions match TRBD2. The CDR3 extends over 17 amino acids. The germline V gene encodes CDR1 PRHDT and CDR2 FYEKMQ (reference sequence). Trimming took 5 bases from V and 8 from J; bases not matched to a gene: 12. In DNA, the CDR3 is TGTGCCAGCAGCACCTGGACTAGCGGGAGTTTCGGGGATGAGCAGTTCTTC. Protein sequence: CASSTWTSGSFGDEQFF.

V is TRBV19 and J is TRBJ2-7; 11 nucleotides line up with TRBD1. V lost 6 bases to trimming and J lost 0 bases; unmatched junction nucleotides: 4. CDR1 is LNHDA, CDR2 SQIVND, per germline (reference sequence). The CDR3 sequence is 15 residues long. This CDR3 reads CASSPGTGGSYEQYF. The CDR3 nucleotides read TGTGCCAGTAGCCCCGGGACAGGGGGCTCCTACGAGCAGTACTTC. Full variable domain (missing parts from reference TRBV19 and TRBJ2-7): DGGITQSPKYLFRKEGQNVTLSCEQNLNHDAMYWYRQDPGQGLRLIYYSQIVNDFQKGDIAEGYSVSREKKESFPLTVTSAQKNPTAFYLCASSPGTGGSYEQYFGPGTRLTVT.

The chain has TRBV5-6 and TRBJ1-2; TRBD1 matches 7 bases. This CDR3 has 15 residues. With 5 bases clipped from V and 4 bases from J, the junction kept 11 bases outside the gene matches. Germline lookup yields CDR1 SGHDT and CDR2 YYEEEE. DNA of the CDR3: TGTGCCAGCAGTTCGTTTGGGACAGAAGTCTATGGCTACACCTTC. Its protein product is CASSSFGTEVYGYTF.

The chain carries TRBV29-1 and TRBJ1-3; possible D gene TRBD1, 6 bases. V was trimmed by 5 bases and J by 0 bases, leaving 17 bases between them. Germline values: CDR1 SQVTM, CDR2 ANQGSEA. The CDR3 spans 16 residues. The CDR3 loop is CSVQGGGTNSGNTIYF. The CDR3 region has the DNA TGCAGCGTTCAAGGGGGGGGCACCAACTCTGGAAACACCATATATTTT. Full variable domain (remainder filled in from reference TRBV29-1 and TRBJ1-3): SAVISQKPSRDICQRGTSLTIQCQVDSQVTMMFWYRQQPGQSLTLIATANQGSEATYESGFVIDKFPISRPNLTFSTLTVSNMSPEDSSIYLCSVQGGGTNSGNTIYFGEGSWLTVV.

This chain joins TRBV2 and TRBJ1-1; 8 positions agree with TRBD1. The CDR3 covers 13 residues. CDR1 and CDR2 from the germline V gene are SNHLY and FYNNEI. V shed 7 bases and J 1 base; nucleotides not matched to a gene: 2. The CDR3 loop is CASKDRENTEAFF. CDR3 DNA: TGTGCCAGCAAGGACAGGGAGAACACTGAAGCTTTCTTT.

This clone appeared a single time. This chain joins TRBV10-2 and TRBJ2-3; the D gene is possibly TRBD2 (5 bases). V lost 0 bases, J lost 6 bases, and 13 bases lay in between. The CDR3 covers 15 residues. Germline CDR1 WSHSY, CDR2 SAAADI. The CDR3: CASSESRARTDTQYF. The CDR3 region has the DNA TGCGCCAGCAGTGAGTCGAGGGCTCGAACGGATACGCAGTATTTT.

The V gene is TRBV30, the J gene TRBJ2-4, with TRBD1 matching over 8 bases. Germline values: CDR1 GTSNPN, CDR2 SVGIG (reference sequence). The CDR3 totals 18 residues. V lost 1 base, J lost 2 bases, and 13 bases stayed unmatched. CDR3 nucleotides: TGTGCCTGGAGTGCCGTCCCAGGACAGGGACGGACCAAAAACATTCAGTACTTC. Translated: CAWSAVPGQGRTKNIQYF.

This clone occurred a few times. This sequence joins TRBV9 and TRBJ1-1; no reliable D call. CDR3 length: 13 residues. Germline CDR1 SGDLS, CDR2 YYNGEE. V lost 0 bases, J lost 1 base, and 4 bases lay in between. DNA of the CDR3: TGTGCCAGCAGCGTAGCTGGGAACACTGAAGCTTTCTTT. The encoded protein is CASSVAGNTEAFF.

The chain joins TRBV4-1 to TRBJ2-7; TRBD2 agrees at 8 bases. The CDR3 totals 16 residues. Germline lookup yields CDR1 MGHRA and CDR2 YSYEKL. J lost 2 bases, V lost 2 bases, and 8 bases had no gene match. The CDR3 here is CASSQFQRGSPYEQYF. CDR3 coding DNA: TGCGCCAGCAGCCAATTTCAGCGGGGGTCACCCTACGAGCAGTACTTC.

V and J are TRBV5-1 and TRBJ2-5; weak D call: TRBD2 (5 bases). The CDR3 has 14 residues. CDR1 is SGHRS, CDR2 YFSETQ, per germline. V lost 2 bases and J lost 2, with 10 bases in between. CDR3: CASSLMAGQETQYF. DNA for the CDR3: TGCGCCAGCAGCTTAATGGCGGGTCAAGAGACCCAGTACTTC.

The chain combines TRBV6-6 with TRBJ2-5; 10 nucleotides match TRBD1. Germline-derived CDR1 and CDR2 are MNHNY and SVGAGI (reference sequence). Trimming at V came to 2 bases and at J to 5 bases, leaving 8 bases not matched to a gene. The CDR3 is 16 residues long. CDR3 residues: CASSYPRDRGQETQYF. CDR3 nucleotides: TGTGCCAGCAGTTACCCCCGAGACAGGGGGCAGGAGACCCAGTACTTC.

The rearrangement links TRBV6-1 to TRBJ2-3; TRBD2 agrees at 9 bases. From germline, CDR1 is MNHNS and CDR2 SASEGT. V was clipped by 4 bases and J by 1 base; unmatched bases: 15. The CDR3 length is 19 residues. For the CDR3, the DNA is TGTGCCAGCAGTGCATCAACCTTAGCGGGGGATCGGGGCACAGATACGCAGTATTTT. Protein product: CASSASTLAGDRGTDTQYF.

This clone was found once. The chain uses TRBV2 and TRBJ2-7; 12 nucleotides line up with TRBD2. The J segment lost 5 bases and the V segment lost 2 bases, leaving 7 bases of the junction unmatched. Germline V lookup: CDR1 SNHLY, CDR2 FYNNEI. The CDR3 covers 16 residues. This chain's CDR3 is CASSERLAGGPNEQYF. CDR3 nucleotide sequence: TGTGCCAGCAGTGAACGGCTAGCGGGAGGGCCAAACGAGCAGTACTTC.

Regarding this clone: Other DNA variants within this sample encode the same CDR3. CDR3 in amino acids: CASSNSGANVLTF. For the CDR3, the DNA is TGTGCCAGCTCGAACTCTGGGGCCAACGTCCTGACTTTC. This rearrangement joins TRBV13 to TRBJ2-6; D uncertain. This CDR3 contains 13 residues. Germline CDR1 and CDR2: PRHDT and FYEKMQ (reference sequence). V lost 8 bases and J 0 bases, leaving 5 bases between the germline ends.